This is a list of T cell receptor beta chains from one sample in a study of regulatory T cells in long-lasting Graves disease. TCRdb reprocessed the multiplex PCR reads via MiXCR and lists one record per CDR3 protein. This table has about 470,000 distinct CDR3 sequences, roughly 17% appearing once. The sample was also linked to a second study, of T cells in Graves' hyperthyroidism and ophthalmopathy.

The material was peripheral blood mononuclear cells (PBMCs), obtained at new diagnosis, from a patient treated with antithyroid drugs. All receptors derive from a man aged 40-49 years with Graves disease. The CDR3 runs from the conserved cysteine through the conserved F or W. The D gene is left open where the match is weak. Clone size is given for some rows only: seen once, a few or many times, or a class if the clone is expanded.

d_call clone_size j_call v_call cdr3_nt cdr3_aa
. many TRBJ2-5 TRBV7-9 TGTGCCAGCAGCTTTGCGGGGGCGCTTGAGACCCAGTACTTC CASSFAGALETQYF
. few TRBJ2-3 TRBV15 TGTGCCACCAGCACAGAGGGGTGGGGGCCGTCGAACACAGATACGCAGTATTTT CATSTEGWGPSNTDTQYF
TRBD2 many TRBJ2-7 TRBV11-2 TGTGCCAGCAGCCCAACGGCTAGCGGGAGATTTGAGCAGTACTTC CASSPTASGRFEQYF
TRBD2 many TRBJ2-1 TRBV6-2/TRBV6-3 TGTGCCAGCAGTTACGGCGGACTAGCGGGTAATGAGCAGTTCTTC CASSYGGLAGNEQFF
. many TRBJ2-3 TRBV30 TGTGCCTGGAGACAACGGAGGGCCACTAACACAGATACGCAGTATTTT CAWRQRRATNTDTQYF
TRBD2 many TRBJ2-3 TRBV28 TGTGCCACCGGGACTAGCGGTACAGATACGCAGTATTTT CATGTSGTDTQYF
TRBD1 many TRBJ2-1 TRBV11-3 TGTGCCAGCAGCAAAGACGGACAGGGCAACTCCAATGAGCAGTTCTTC CASSKDGQGNSNEQFF
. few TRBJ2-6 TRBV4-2 TGTGCCAGCAGCCAAGTGGACCAGTCTGGGGCCAACGTCCTGACTTTC CASSQVDQSGANVLTF
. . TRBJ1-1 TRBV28 TGTGCCAGCAGTTTCCCCGGGACAAGTAGCTTGGGGACTGAAGCTTTCTTT CASSFPGTSSLGTEAFF
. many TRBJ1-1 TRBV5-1 TGCGCCAGCAGCGAGGGTGGGGGGAACACTGAAGCTTTCTTT CASSEGGGNTEAFF
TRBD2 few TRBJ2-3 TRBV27 TGTGCCAGCAGTGGTAGCGGGAGGGCAGCCACAGATACGCAGTATTTT CASSGSGRAATDTQYF
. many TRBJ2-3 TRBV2 TGTGCCAGCAGTGCCGAGTCGAAATATACGCAGTATTTT CASSAESKYTQYF
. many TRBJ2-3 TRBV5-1 TGCGCCAGCAGCTTGGCCGGGCTGAACACAGATACGCAGTATTTT CASSLAGLNTDTQYF
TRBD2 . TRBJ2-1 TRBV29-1 TGCAGCGTTGAGACTAGCGGCTATTTCAATGAGCAGTTCTTC CSVETSGYFNEQFF
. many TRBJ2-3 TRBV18 TGTGCCAGCTCACCATTAGAAGATACGCAGTATTTT CASSPLEDTQYF
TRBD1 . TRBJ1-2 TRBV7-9 TGTGCCAGCAGCACCCCACTTGGGACAGCTGTACGTTACACCTTC CASSTPLGTAVRYTF
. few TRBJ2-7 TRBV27 TGTGCCAGCAGTTTCGTGTATCGGGGGCCCCACGAGCAGTACTTC CASSFVYRGPHEQYF
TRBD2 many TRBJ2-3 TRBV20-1 TGCAGTGCTATCGGGACTAGCCATAGCACAGATACGCAGTATTTT CSAIGTSHSTDTQYF